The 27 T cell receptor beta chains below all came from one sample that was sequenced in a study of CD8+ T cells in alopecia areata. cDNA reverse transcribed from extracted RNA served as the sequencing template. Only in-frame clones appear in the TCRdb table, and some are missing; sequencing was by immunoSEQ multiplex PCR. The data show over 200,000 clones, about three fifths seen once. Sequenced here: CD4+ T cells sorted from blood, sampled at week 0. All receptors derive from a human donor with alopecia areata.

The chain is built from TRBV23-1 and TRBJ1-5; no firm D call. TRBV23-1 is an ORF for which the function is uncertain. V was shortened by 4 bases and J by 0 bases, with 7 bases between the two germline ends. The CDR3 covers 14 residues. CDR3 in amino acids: CASSLENSNQPQHF. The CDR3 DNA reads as TGCGCCAGCAGTCTCGAGAATAGCAATCAGCCCCAGCATTTT.

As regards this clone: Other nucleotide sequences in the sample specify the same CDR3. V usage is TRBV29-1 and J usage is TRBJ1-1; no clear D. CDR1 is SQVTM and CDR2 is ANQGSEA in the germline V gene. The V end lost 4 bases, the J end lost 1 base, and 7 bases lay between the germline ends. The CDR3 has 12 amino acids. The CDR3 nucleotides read TGCAGCGTTGTAAAGGAGAACACTGAAGCTTTCTTT. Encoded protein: CSVVKENTEAFF.

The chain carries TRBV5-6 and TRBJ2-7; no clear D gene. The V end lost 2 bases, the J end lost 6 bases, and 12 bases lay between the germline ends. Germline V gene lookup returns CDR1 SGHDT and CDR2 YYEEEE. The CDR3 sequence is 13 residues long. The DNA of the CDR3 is TGTGCCAGCAGCTTTGAGCCTCGAGCCGAGCAGTACTTC. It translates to CASSFEPRAEQYF.

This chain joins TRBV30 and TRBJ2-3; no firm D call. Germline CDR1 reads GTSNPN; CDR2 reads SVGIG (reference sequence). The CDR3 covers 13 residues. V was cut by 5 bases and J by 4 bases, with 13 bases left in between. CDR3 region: CAWESARADTQYF. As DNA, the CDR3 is TGTGCCTGGGAATCCGCAAGGGCAGATACGCAGTATTTT. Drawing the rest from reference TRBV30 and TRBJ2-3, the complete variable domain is SQTIHQWPATLVQPVGSPLSLECTVEGTSNPNLYWYRQAAGRGLQLLFYSVGIGQISSEVPQNLSASRPQDRQFILSSKKLLLSDSGFYLCAWESARADTQYFGPGTRLTVL.

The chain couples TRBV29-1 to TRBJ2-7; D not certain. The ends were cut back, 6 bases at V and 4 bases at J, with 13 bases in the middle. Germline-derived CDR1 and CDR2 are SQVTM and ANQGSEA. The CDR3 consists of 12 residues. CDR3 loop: CSVATSGYEQYF. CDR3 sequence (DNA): TGCAGCGTGGCTACATCCGGGTACGAGCAGTACTTC.

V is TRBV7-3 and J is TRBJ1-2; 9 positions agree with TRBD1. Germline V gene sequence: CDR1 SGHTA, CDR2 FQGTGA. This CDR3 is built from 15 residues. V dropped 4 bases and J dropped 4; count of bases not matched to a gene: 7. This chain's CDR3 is CASSSQAGQGYGYTF. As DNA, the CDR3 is TGTGCCAGCAGCTCTCAGGCGGGACAGGGCTATGGCTACACCTTC.

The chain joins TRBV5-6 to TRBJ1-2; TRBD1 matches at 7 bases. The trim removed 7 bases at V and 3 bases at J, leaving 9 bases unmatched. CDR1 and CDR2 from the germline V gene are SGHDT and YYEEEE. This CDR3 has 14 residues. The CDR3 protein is CASRYRGGDYGYTF. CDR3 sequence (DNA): TGTGCCAGCCGGTACAGGGGAGGGGACTATGGCTACACCTTC.

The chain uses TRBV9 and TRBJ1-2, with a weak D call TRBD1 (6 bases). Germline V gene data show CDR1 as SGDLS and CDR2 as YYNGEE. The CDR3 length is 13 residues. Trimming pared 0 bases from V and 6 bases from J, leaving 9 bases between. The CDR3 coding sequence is TGTGCCAGCAGCGTAGGTTCAGGGGATGGCTACACCTTC. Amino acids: CASSVGSGDGYTF.

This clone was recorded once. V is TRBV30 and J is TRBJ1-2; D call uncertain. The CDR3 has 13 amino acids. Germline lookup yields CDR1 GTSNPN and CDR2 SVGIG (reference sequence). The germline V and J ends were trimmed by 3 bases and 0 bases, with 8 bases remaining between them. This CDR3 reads CAWREKTNYGYTF. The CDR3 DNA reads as TGTGCCTGGAGAGAGAAGACTAACTATGGCTACACCTTC.

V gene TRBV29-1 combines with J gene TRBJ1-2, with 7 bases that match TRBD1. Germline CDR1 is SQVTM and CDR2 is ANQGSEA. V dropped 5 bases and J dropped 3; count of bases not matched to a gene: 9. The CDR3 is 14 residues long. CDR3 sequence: CSVSKGGTDYGYTF. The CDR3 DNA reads TGCAGCGTTTCCAAAGGGGGCACTGACTATGGCTACACCTTC. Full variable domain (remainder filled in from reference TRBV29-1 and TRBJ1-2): SAVISQKPSRDICQRGTSLTIQCQVDSQVTMMFWYRQQPGQSLTLIATANQGSEATYESGFVIDKFPISRPNLTFSTLTVSNMSPEDSSIYLCSVSKGGTDYGYTFGSGTRLTVV.

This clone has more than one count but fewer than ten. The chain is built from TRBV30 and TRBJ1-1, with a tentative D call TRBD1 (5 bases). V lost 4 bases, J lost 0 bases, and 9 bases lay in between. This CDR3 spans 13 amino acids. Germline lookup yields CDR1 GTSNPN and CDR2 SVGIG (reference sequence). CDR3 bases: TGTGCCTGGACCGGGACGGTGAACACTGAAGCTTTCTTT. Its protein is CAWTGTVNTEAFF.

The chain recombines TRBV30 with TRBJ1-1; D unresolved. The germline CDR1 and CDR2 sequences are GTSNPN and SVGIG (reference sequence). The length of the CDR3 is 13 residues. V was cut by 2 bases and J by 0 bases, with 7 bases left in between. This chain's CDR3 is CAWSRPLNTEAFF. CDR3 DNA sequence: TGTGCCTGGAGTCGACCGCTGAACACTGAAGCTTTCTTT. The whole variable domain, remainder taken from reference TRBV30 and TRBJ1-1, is SQTIHQWPATLVQPVGSPLSLECTVEGTSNPNLYWYRQAAGRGLQLLFYSVGIGQISSEVPQNLSASRPQDRQFILSSKKLLLSDSGFYLCAWSRPLNTEAFFGQGTRLTVV.

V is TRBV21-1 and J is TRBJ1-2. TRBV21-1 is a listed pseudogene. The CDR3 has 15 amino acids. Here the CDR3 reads CASSKRGGTNYGYTF. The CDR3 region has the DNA TGTGCCAGCAGCAAACGTGGGGGGACTAACTATGGCTACACCTTC.

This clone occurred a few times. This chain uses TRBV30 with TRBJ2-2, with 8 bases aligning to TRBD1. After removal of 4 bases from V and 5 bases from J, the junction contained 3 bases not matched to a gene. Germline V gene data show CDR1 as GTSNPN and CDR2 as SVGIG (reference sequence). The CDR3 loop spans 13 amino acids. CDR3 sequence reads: CAWTWTGTGELFF. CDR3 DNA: TGTGCCTGGACCTGGACAGGGACCGGGGAGCTGTTTTTT.

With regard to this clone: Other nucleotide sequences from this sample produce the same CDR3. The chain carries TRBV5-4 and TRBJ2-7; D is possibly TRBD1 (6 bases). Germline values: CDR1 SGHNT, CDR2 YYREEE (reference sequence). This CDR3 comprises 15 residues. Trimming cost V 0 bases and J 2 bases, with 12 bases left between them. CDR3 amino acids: CASSLEQGGPYEQYF. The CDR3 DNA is TGTGCCAGCAGCTTGGAACAGGGTGGTCCCTACGAGCAGTACTTC. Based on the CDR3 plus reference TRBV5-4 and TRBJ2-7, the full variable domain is ETGVTQSPTHLIKTRGQQVTLRCSSQSGHNTVSWYQQALGQGPQFIFQYYREEENGRGNFPPRFSGLQFPNYSSELNVNALELDDSALYLCASSLEQGGPYEQYFGPGTRLTVT.

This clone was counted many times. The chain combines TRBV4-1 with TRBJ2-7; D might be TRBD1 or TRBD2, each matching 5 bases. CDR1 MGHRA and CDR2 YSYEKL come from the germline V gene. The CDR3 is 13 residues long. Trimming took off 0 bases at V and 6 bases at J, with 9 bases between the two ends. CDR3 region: CASSQETGREQYF. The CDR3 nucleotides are TGCGCCAGCAGCCAAGAGACGGGGCGCGAGCAGTACTTC.

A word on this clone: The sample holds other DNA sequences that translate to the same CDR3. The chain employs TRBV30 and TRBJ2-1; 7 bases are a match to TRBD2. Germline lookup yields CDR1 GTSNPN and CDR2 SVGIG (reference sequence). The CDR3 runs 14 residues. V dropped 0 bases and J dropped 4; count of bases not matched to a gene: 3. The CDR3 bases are TGTGCCTGGAGTGTCCTTAGCGGGTACAATGAGCAGTTCTTC. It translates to CAWSVLSGYNEQFF.

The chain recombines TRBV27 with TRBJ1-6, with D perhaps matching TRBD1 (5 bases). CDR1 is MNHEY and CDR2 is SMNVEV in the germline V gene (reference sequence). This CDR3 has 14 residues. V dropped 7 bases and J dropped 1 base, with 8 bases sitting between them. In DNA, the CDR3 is TGTGCCAGCACAGGGTGGTCCTATAATTCACCCCTCCACTTT. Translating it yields CASTGWSYNSPLHF.

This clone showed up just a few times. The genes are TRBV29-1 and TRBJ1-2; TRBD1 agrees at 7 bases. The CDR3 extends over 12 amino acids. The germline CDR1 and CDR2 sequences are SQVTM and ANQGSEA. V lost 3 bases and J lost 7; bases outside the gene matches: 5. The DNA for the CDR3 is TGCAGCGTTGAGGTACAGGGGTTTGGCTACACCTTC. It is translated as CSVEVQGFGYTF.

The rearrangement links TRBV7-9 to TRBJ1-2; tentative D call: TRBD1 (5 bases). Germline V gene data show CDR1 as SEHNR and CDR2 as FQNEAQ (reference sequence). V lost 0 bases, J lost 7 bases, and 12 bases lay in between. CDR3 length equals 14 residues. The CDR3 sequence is CASSLAPGSAGYTF. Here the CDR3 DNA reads TGTGCCAGCAGCTTAGCCCCAGGGAGCGCTGGCTACACCTTC.

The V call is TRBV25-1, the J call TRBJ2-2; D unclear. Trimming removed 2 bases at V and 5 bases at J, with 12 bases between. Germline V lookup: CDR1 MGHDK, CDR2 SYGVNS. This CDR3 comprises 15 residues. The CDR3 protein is CASSEKYHPTGELFF. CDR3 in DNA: TGTGCCAGCAGTGAAAAATACCATCCAACCGGGGAGCTGTTTTTT.

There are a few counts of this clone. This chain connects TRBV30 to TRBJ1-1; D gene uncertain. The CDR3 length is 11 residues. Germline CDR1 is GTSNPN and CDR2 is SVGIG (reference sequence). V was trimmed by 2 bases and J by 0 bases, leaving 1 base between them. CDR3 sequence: CAWSMNTEAFF. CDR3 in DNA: TGTGCCTGGAGTATGAACACTGAAGCTTTCTTT.

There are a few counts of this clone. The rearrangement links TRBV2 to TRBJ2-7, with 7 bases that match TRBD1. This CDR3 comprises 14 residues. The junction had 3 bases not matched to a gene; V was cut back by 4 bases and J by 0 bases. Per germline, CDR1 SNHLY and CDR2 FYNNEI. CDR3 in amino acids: CASSVQGSSYEQYF. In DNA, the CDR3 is TGTGCCAGCAGTGTACAGGGGAGCTCCTACGAGCAGTACTTC.

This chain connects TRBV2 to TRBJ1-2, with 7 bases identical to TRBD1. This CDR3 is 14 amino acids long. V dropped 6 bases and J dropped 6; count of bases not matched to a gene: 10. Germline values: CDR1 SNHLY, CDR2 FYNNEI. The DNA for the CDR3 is TGTGCCAGCAGCTCCTCGCCCAGGGGGGATGGCTACACCTTC. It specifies CASSSSPRGDGYTF.

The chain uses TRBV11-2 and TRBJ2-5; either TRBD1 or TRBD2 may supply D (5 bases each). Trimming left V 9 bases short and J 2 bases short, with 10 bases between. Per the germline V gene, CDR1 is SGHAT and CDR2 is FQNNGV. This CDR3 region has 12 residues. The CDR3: CARPGRQETQYF. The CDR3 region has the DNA TGTGCCAGGCCGGGACGGCAAGAGACCCAGTACTTC.

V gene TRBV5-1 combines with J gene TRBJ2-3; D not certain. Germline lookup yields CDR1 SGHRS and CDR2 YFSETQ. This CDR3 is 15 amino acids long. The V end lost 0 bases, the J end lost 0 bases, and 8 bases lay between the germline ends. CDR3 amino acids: CASSLAGASTDTQYF. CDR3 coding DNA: TGCGCCAGCAGCTTGGCCGGAGCAAGCACAGATACGCAGTATTTT.

The DNA of the CDR3 is TGCGCCAGACGGATTGGACAGGGAAATCAGCCCCAGCATTTT. Protein sequence: CARRIGQGNQPQHF. This sequence joins TRBV23-1 and TRBJ1-5; 8 bases line up with TRBD1. TRBV23-1 is recorded as an ORF, its role being uncertain. The length of the CDR3 is 14 residues. V shed 9 bases and J 4 bases; nucleotides not matched to a gene: 8.